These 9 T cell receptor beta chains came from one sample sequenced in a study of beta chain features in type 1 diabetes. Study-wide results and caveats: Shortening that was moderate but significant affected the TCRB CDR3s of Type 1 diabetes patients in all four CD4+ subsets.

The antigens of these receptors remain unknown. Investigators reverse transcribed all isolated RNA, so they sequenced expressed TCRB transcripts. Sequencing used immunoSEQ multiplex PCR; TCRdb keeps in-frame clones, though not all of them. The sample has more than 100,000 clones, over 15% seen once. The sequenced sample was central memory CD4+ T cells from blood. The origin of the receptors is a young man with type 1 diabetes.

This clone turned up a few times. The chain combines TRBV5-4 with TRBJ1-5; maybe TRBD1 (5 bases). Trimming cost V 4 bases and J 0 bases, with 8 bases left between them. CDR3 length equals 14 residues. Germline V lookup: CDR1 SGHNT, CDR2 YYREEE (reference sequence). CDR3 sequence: CASSVDSSNQPQHF. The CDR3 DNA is TGTGCCAGCAGCGTCGACAGTAGCAATCAGCCCCAGCATTTT.

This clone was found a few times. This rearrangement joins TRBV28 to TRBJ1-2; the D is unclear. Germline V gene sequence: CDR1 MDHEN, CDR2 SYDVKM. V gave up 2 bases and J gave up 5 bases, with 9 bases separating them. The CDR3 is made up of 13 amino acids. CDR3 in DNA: TGTGCCAGCAGTTTAGTCCAGTTTTATGGCTACACCTTC. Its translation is CASSLVQFYGYTF.

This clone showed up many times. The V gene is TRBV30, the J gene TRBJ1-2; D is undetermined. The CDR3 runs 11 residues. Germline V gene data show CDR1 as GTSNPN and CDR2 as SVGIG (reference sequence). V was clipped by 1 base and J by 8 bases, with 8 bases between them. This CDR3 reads CAWSAPAGYTF. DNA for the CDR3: TGTGCCTGGAGTGCCCCGGCAGGCTACACCTTC.

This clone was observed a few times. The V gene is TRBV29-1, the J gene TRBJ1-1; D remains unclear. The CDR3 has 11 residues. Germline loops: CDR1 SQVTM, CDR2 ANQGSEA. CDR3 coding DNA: TGCACCACGCGCCGAGGCGCTGAAGCTTTCTTT. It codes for CTTRRGAEAFF.

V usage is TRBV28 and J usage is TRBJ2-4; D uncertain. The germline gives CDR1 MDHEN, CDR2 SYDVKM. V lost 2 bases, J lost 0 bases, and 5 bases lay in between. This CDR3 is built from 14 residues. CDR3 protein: CASSLKGAKNIQYF. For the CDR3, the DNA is TGTGCCAGCAGTTTAAAGGGAGCCAAAAACATTCAGTACTTC.

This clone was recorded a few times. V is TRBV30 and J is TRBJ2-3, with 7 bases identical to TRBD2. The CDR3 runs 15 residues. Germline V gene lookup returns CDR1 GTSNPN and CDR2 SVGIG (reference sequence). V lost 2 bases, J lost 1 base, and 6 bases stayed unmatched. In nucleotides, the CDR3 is TGTGCCTGGAGTAAGCGGGGACTGGGCACAGATACGCAGTATTTT. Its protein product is CAWSKRGLGTDTQYF.

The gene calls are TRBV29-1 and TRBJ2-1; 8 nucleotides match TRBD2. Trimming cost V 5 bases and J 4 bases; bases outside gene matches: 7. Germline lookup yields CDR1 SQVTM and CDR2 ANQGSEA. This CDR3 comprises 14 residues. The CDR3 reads CSVPGGRLYNEQFF. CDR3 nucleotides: TGCAGCGTTCCGGGGGGGCGGCTGTACAATGAGCAGTTCTTC.

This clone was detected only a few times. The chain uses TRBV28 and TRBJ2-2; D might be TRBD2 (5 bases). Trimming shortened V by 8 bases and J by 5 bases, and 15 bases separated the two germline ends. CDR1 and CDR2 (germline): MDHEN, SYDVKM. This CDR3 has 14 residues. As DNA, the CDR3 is TGTGCCAGCCGGGGATGGGAGAAAACCGGGGAGCTGTTTTTT. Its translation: CASRGWEKTGELFF.

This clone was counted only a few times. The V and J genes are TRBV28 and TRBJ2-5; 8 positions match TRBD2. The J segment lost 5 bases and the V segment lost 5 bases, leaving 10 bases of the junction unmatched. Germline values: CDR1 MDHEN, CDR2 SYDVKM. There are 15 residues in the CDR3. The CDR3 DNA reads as TGTGCCAGCAGTCCCCTTCGGGGGGGGTACGAGACCCAGTACTTC. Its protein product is CASSPLRGGYETQYF.